This T cell receptor beta chain is from a study of T cell responses to AZD1222 COVID-19 vaccine. Findings and caveats of the study: The donor group comprised mostly white British people and more females; the analysis possibly underestimated clonal diversity. Baseline seropositivity characterized only six or seven AZD1222 recipients. Elevations in Spike-specific TCR breadth and depth followed administration of two AZD1222 doses. Every sample of the repertoires postdated the peak T cell response.

Using immunoSEQ multiplex PCR, the repertoire was profiled, and TCRdb retains in-frame clones only, with some absent. The sample includes 140,000 to 150,000 clones, 80% to 95% of them seen just once. Trimming took 11 bases from V and 0 from J, leaving 13 bases between them. The length of the CDR3 is 13 residues. Germline CDR1 is SEHNR and CDR2 is FQNEAQ (reference sequence). Regarding this clone: What it binds is not known.

The specimen was peripheral blood, collected on day 0 of AZD1222 vaccination. The receptor's source is an adult in good health. The V call is TRBV7-9, the J call TRBJ2-5; TRBD2 is a possible D gene (5 bases). The CDR3 loop reads CASSGRDQETQYF. In DNA form, the CDR3 reads TGTGCCTCCTCTGGGCGGGACCAAGAGACCCAGTACTTC. Together with reference TRBV7-9 and TRBJ2-5, the CDR3 gives the full variable domain: DTGVSQNPRHKITKRGQNVTFRCDPISEHNRLYWYRQTLGQGPEFLTYFQNEAQLEKSRLLSDRFSAERPKGSFSTLEIQRTEQGDSAMYLCASSGRDQETQYFGPGTRLLVL.